The 20 T cell receptor beta chains below all came from one sample that was sequenced in a study of T-cell memory formation after mild COVID-19. One entry per CDR3 protein, called by TCRdb with MiXCR from the 5' RACE reads. The table has fewer than 400,000 distinct CDR3 sequences, 10% to 15% seen once. Sequencing was performed on PBMCs or a T cell subset sorted from them (not recorded which). These receptors all come from a man between 18 and 29 years old who had mild COVID-19 (a few samples of this study predate the infection). Cell type and time point are not known.

This chain connects TRBV5-1 to TRBJ1-6; 9 nucleotides line up with TRBD1. Germline V CDR1 and CDR2: SGHRS, YFSETQ. The CDR3 contains 15 residues. With 9 bases clipped from V and 7 bases from J, the junction kept 11 bases outside the gene matches. The CDR3 protein is CATSVGTGMNSPLHF. The CDR3 coding sequence is TGCGCCACCTCGGTGGGGACAGGGATGAATTCACCCCTCCACTTT.

This sequence joins TRBV6-6 and TRBJ1-1; a weak D match, TRBD1 (5 bases). Germline-derived CDR1 and CDR2 are MNHNY and SVGAGI (reference sequence). CDR3 length: 11 amino acids. V dropped 5 bases and J dropped 8 bases, with 9 bases sitting between them. CDR3 nucleotides: TGTGCCAGCAGTAATCACAGGGAAGCTTTCTTT. Translation: CASSNHREAFF.

This clonotype has a handful of counts. This chain links TRBV4-2 with TRBJ2-3; TRBD2 might be the D (6 bases). Germline V gene sequence: CDR1 LGHNA, CDR2 YNFKEQ. The V and J ends lost 2 bases and 6 bases respectively, with 12 bases between them. This CDR3 is built from 14 residues. The CDR3 spells CASSQREPTDTQYF. CDR3 sequence (DNA): TGTGCCAGCAGCCAACGGGAGCCGACGGATACGCAGTATTTT.

The sample holds many counts of this clonotype. CDR3 loop: CSAERLNQPQHF. CDR3 nucleotides: TGCAGTGCCGAACGGCTCAATCAGCCCCAGCATTTT. V and J are TRBV20-1 and TRBJ1-5; D is unclear. This CDR3 contains 12 residues. Between the trimmed V and J ends, which lost 6 bases and 3 bases, there was a span of 9 bases. Germline CDR1 and CDR2: DFQATT and SNEGSKA (reference sequence).

This clonotype came up a few times. This chain connects TRBV4-3 to TRBJ2-7, with 8 bases fitting TRBD2. From germline, CDR1 is LGHNA and CDR2 YSLEER. The CDR3 has 15 amino acids. The V and J ends lost 4 bases and 4 bases, in that order; junction bases with no gene match: 9. CDR3 bases: TGCGCCAGCAGCCCCCGTTCGGGGGGGCCATACGAGCAGTACTTC. It specifies CASSPRSGGPYEQYF.

This clonotype was counted a few times. The chain employs TRBV28 and TRBJ1-2; D remains ambiguous. The CDR3 covers 11 residues. Germline V gives CDR1 MDHEN, CDR2 SYDVKM. V was shortened by 6 bases and J by 7 bases, with 9 bases between the two germline ends. The CDR3 bases are TGTGCCAGCAGGGTGGAGGGTGGCTACACCTTC. It encodes CASRVEGGYTF.

This clonotype turned up a few times. This rearrangement joins TRBV9 to TRBJ1-2, with 7 bases matching TRBD1. Germline CDR1 reads SGDLS; CDR2 reads YYNGEE. J was trimmed by 8 bases and V by 5 bases; bases with no gene match: 9. This CDR3 comprises 13 residues. CDR3 sequence reads: CASSTGVSGGYTF. In DNA, the CDR3 is TGTGCCAGCAGTACAGGGGTCAGTGGAGGCTACACCTTC.

This chain uses TRBV15 with TRBJ2-1, with D possibly being TRBD2 (6 bases). V lost 6 bases, J lost 6 bases, and 15 bases lay in between. CDR1 is LNHNV, CDR2 YYDKDF, per germline (reference sequence). The CDR3 loop spans 14 amino acids. CDR3 coding DNA: TGTGCCACCAGGTGGGGGGACCCAAGCAATGAGCAGTTCTTC. It is translated as CATRWGDPSNEQFF.

This clonotype was observed a few times. This chain uses TRBV4-1 with TRBJ2-3; unclear D gene. The V end was cut by 0 bases, the J end by 0 bases, with 10 bases between. Germline CDR1 is MGHRA and CDR2 is YSYEKL. This CDR3 has 16 residues. The DNA of the CDR3 is TGCGCCAGCAGCCAAGAGTCTGTCCCTAGCACAGATACGCAGTATTTT. Translated, it gives CASSQESVPSTDTQYF.

The chain combines TRBV7-2 with TRBJ1-2, with no clear D. This CDR3 spans 15 amino acids. Germline V gives CDR1 SGHTA, CDR2 FQGNSA. Between the trimmed V and J ends, which lost 5 bases and 2 bases, there was a span of 15 bases. The CDR3 DNA sequence: TGTGCCAGCAGCGACTACCACATTCGGAACTATGGCTACACCTTC. It specifies CASSDYHIRNYGYTF.

This clonotype was detected only a few times. The chain couples TRBV20-1 to TRBJ2-2; D not certain. Germline assignment: CDR1 DFQATT and CDR2 SNEGSKA (reference sequence). This CDR3 is built from 12 residues. Trimming took 6 bases from V and 6 from J, leaving 11 bases between them. The CDR3 protein is CSALIASGELFF. As DNA, the CDR3 is TGCAGTGCCCTTATTGCCTCCGGGGAGCTGTTTTTT.

This clonotype was picked up many times. The chain has TRBV12-3 or TRBV12-4 and TRBJ1-2; D is perhaps TRBD1 (6 bases). This CDR3 spans 13 amino acids. Trimming shortened V by 3 bases and J by 3 bases, and 8 bases separated the two germline ends. Here the CDR3 DNA reads TGTGCCAGCAGTTTTTCAGGGGACTATGGCTACACCTTC. Its translation: CASSFSGDYGYTF.

This clonotype appeared a few times. The chain employs TRBV6-5 and TRBJ1-2; TRBD1 aligns across 7 bases. V gave up 5 bases and J gave up 3 bases; unmatched junction bases: 9. The CDR3 consists of 15 residues. CDR1 and CDR2 from the germline V gene are MNHEY and SVGAGI. The DNA for the CDR3 is TGTGCCAGCAGTCCCGACAGGGTCCCCTACTATGGCTACACCTTC. Amino acid sequence: CASSPDRVPYYGYTF.

Ten or more counts support this clonotype. This sequence joins TRBV7-2 and TRBJ1-1; TRBD1 might be the D (6 bases). With 2 bases removed from V and 2 bases from J, the gap between germline ends came to 12 bases. CDR3 length: 15 residues. Germline CDR1 SGHTA, CDR2 FQGNSA. Written as DNA, the CDR3 is TGTGCCAGCAGCTTAAACGCCGGGGGCAACACTGAAGCTTTCTTT. Protein sequence: CASSLNAGGNTEAFF.

This clonotype occurred many times. The chain uses TRBV20-1 and TRBJ2-5, with D perhaps matching TRBD2 (5 bases). CDR1 is DFQATT and CDR2 is SNEGSKA in the germline V gene (reference sequence). This CDR3 region has 14 residues. Trimming pared 3 bases from V and 5 bases from J, leaving 16 bases between. In nucleotides, the CDR3 is TGCAGTGCTAGTACGGGGTTGGTGTGGGAGACCCAGTACTTC. As protein: CSASTGLVWETQYF.

The chain is built from TRBV29-1 and TRBJ2-3; D gene ambiguous. V was shortened by 2 bases and J by 3 bases, with 12 bases between the two germline ends. Germline lookup yields CDR1 SQVTM and CDR2 ANQGSEA. The CDR3 spans 14 residues. CDR3 sequence reads: CSVEWGYGTDTQYF. The CDR3 bases are TGCAGCGTTGAATGGGGTTACGGGACAGATACGCAGTATTTT.

V and J are TRBV20-1 and TRBJ1-5; no firm D call. V was cut by 2 bases and J by 7 bases, with 12 bases left in between. Germline V gene data show CDR1 as DFQATT and CDR2 as SNEGSKA (reference sequence). This CDR3 spans 13 amino acids. As DNA, the CDR3 is TGCAGTGCTAGAACAGAACCGGGGCAGCCCCAGCATTTT. Protein product: CSARTEPGQPQHF.

This clonotype was seen repeatedly, ten times or more. The chain couples TRBV5-1 to TRBJ2-6; possible D gene TRBD2, 6 bases. The V gene's germline CDR1 is SGHRS and CDR2 YFSETQ. V was cut by 4 bases and J by 0 bases, with 17 bases left in between. This CDR3 is 18 amino acids long. The CDR3 region is CASSLSGLHVSGANVLTF. DNA for the CDR3: TGCGCCAGCAGCCTGTCGGGACTCCACGTCTCTGGGGCCAACGTCCTGACTTTC.

The chain is built from TRBV3-1 and TRBJ2-7; a possible D gene is TRBD2 (6 bases). Germline V CDR1 and CDR2: LGHDT, YNNKEL (reference sequence). The V gene lost 3 bases and the J gene lost 7 bases, with 10 bases spanning the gap. CDR3 length: 12 residues. The CDR3 coding sequence is TGTGCCAGCAGCCAGGAGGGGTGGGAGCAGTACTTC. Translated, it gives CASSQEGWEQYF.

This clonotype was seen a handful of times. The gene calls are TRBV7-9 and TRBJ2-7; D might be TRBD1 or TRBD2, each matching 5 bases. The CDR3 extends over 14 amino acids. Germline CDR1 is SEHNR and CDR2 is FQNEAQ (reference sequence). Trimming took 5 bases from V and 4 from J, leaving 15 bases between them. The CDR3 here is CASSTHRDDYEQYF. CDR3 nucleotide sequence: TGTGCCAGCAGCACTCACCGGGACGATTACGAGCAGTACTTC.